Listed below are T cell receptor beta chains from one sample, sequenced in a study of shared clonotypes between healthy human individuals. Assay: immunoSEQ multiplex PCR; the TCRdb copy retains only in-frame clones and omits some. Of roughly 2.2 million clones detected, over 90% appear once; the ten largest clones hold 0.39%. The specimen was naive CD4+ T cells from PBMCs. These receptors all stem from a man younger than 30 in good health. Some clones in this sample may be carry-over from other donors' samples. Both conserved end residues are part of each CDR3. The D gene is left open where the match is weak. Size values are once, few and many counts, or a class for expanded clones, and some rows have none.

v_gene	j_gene	abundance	d_gene	CDR3nt	CDR3aa
TRBV9	TRBJ2-2	NA	NA	TGTGCCAGCACCCCCCTCGGGACCGGGGAGCTGTTTTTT	CASTPLGTGELFF
TRBV11-1	TRBJ1-1	NA	NA	TGTGCCAGCAGCTTAGACAGTAACACTGAAGCTTTCTTT	CASSLDSNTEAFF
TRBV28	TRBJ2-1	NA	TRBD2	TGTGCCAGCAGTCGGCCGGGACTAGCGGTTTCCAATGAGCAGTTCTTC	CASSRPGLAVSNEQFF
TRBV5-1	TRBJ2-5	NA	NA	TGCGCCAGCAGCTCCCCTGGGGAGGAGACCCAGTACTTC	CASSSPGEETQYF
TRBV19	TRBJ1-4	once	NA	TGTGCCAGTAATGGGGGCTGGGGAGGGGAAAAACTGTTTTTT	CASNGGWGGEKLFF
TRBV27	TRBJ1-1	NA	NA	TGTGCCACCCTCTCTGCGGAGAACACTGAAGCTTTCTTT	CATLSAENTEAFF
TRBV28	TRBJ2-2	NA	NA	TGTGCCAGCAGTTCTCCGAGCGGGGAGCTGTTTTTT	CASSSPSGELFF
TRBV19	TRBJ1-2	NA	NA	TGTGCCAGTAGCGACAAACCCTGGGACTTGGCCTATGGCTACACCTTC	CASSDKPWDLAYGYTF
TRBV7-2	TRBJ1-5	NA	NA	TGTGCCAGCAGCTTAGTCTTGGGCAGGGGTGGTCAGCCCCAGCATTTT	CASSLVLGRGGQPQHF
TRBV6-5	TRBJ1-5	NA	TRBD1	TGTGCCAGCAGTTTAGTGGGCAGGGGGCTCCAGCCCCAGCATTTT	CASSLVGRGLQPQHF
TRBV19	TRBJ1-5	NA	NA	TGTGCCAGTAGTAGGGAGACGACTCGGCCCCAGCATTTT	CASSRETTRPQHF
TRBV10-3	TRBJ2-4	NA	NA	TGTGCCTCGTCACAGGGCGAGAACATTCAGTACTTC	CASSQGENIQYF
TRBV28	TRBJ2-3	NA	TRBD1	TGTGCCAGCAGTTCCGACAGGGAAGGAGATACGCAGTATTTT	CASSSDREGDTQYF
TRBV2	TRBJ2-7	NA	NA	TGTGCCAGCAACCAGGGGTGGGACGAGCAGTACTTC	CASNQGWDEQYF
TRBV28	TRBJ2-1	few	NA	TGTGCCAGCAGTTTAGCGGGGAGCTCCTACAATGAGCAGTTCTTC	CASSLAGSSYNEQFF
TRBV7-9	TRBJ2-2	NA	NA	TGTGCCAGCAGCTGGCCCGCGGTTTCCACCGGGGAGCTGTTTTTT	CASSWPAVSTGELFF
TRBV29-1	TRBJ2-7	NA	TRBD1	TGCAGCGTCGGACAGGGGAGGGTCGAGCAGTACTTC	CSVGQGRVEQYF
TRBV11-2	TRBJ1-4	NA	NA	TGTGCCAGCAGCTTAGGGGCAGGTGACCCCCGCGCGGTTAATGAAAAACTGTTTTTT	CASSLGAGDPRAVNEKLFF
TRBV5-6	TRBJ1-3	NA	NA	TGTGCCAGCAGCCTCCGCGGGTACTCTGGAAACACCATATATTTT	CASSLRGYSGNTIYF
TRBV27	TRBJ1-2	NA	NA	TGTGCCAGCAGCTACCGGTTCGTGGGAGGCTCTGGCTACACCTTC	CASSYRFVGGSGYTF
TRBV18	TRBJ1-1	NA	NA	TGTGCCAGCTCACCCCCGGGCACTGAAGCTTTCTTT	CASSPPGTEAFF
TRBV11-2	TRBJ2-7	NA	NA	TGTGCCAGCAGTACCGTCCGGCGGCCAGCCCCCTACGAGCAGTACTTC	CASSTVRRPAPYEQYF
TRBV11-2	TRBJ2-5	NA	NA	TGTGCCAGCAGCGCCCGCGACGGTATGATCCAAGAGACCCAGTACTTC	CASSARDGMIQETQYF
TRBV30	TRBJ2-4	NA	TRBD2	TGTGCCGGACGGACAGGACGAGGGACTAGCGGGACAAACATTCAGTACTTC	CAGRTGRGTSGTNIQYF
TRBV5-1	TRBJ2-7	NA	NA	TGCGCCAGCAGCTTGGCCGAGTGGTCTTACTCCTACGAGCAGTACTTC	CASSLAEWSYSYEQYF
TRBV6-5	TRBJ2-5	NA	TRBD1	TGTGCCAGCAGACGGACAGGCCAAGAGACCCAGTACTTC	CASRRTGQETQYF
TRBV6-5	TRBJ2-5	NA	NA	TGTGCCAGCAGTTATACCACCACACGCCGGGCCCAGTACTTC	CASSYTTTRRAQYF
TRBV30	TRBJ1-1	NA	NA	TGTGCCTGGAGACAGCTGGGCACCAGTAACACTGAAGCTTTCTTT	CAWRQLGTSNTEAFF
TRBV7-8	TRBJ1-2	few	TRBD1	TGTGCCAGCAGCCCGACACGTGACAGGGGATATGGCTACACCTTC	CASSPTRDRGYGYTF
TRBV7-9	TRBJ2-1	NA	NA	TGTGCCAGCAGCTTTCCCCGAGACACTCAGCAGTTCTTC	CASSFPRDTQQFF
TRBV7-3	TRBJ2-1	NA	NA	TGTGCCAGCAGCCCCGAAGGGCGGGGAAATGAGCAGTTCTTC	CASSPEGRGNEQFF
TRBV7-3	TRBJ2-6	NA	NA	TGTGCCAGCAGCAAACAGGGAACTGGGGCCAACGTCCTGACTTTC	CASSKQGTGANVLTF
TRBV7-9	TRBJ2-5	NA	TRBD2	TGTGCCAGCACCACCGGGGGACTAGCGGCACTTCAAGGAACCCAGTACTTC	CASTTGGLAALQGTQYF
TRBV29-1	TRBJ2-3	NA	NA	TGCAGCGTGCAGGAAGTTCATAGCACAGATACGCAGTATTTT	CSVQEVHSTDTQYF
TRBV5-1	TRBJ2-1	NA	NA	TGCGCCAGCAGCTTGAACGCAGGATACAATGAGCAGTTCTTC	CASSLNAGYNEQFF
TRBV11-2	TRBJ2-7	NA	NA	TGTGCCAGCAGCTCACGACTAGATACGTACCAGCAGTACTTC	CASSSRLDTYQQYF
TRBV11-2	TRBJ2-7	NA	NA	TGTGCCAGCAGAACTCTGGGCGACCCCACCTACGAGCAGTACTTC	CASRTLGDPTYEQYF
TRBV5-8	TRBJ2-3	NA	NA	TGTGCCAGCAGCTTAGGAGATACGCAGTATTTT	CASSLGDTQYF
TRBV28	TRBJ1-2	NA	NA	TGTGCCAGCAGTTCGAGTGGGGACTATGGCTACACCTTC	CASSSSGDYGYTF
TRBV6-5	TRBJ2-5	NA	NA	TGTGCCAGCAGTAAGAGCCGGTACCAAGAGACCCAGTACTTC	CASSKSRYQETQYF
TRBV30	TRBJ2-5	NA	TRBD1	TGTGCCTGGAATAGGGGACAGAGTCAAGAGACCCAGTACTTC	CAWNRGQSQETQYF
TRBV19	TRBJ1-5	NA	TRBD1	TGTGCCAGTAGTATCAAGACAGGGAGTAGTCAGCCCCAGCATTTT	CASSIKTGSSQPQHF
TRBV18	TRBJ1-1	NA	NA	TGTGCCAGCTCACCACCGTCGGAGAACACTGAAGCTTTCTTT	CASSPPSENTEAFF
TRBV5-6	TRBJ2-5	NA	NA	TGTGCCAGCAGCCAAGACAGGAGGGAGACCCAGTACTTC	CASSQDRRETQYF
TRBV10-3	TRBJ1-1	NA	NA	TGTGCCATCAGTGAGTCAAGGCTAATGAACACTGAAGCTTTCTTT	CAISESRLMNTEAFF
TRBV14	TRBJ1-1	NA	NA	TGTGCCAGCAGCCAAGATCTGGCAGACAAAGCTTTCTTT	CASSQDLADKAFF
TRBV4-3	TRBJ1-3	NA	NA	TGCGCCAGCAGCCACCGCCTGGGGGTTTCTGGAAACACCATATATTTT	CASSHRLGVSGNTIYF
TRBV29-1	TRBJ1-2	once	NA	TGCAGCGCCCGCGGGTCGGTAACTAACTATGGCTACACCTTC	CSARGSVTNYGYTF
TRBV19	TRBJ2-2	few	NA	TGTGCCAGTAGTATCCGGGGGTCCGGGGAGCTGTTTTTT	CASSIRGSGELFF